A selection of T cell receptor beta chains follows, all from one sample in a study of blood T cell repertoires in COVID-19. Data came from immunoSEQ multiplex PCR; TCRdb stores just in-frame clones and leaves some out. The sample comprises fewer than 200,000 clones, around 78% of which are singletons, and 4% to 4.5% rests with the top ten. Sequenced: PBMCs or T cells enriched from blood (not recorded which). These receptors all come from a woman aged 50 to 60 who had recovered from COVID-19. Each CDR3 is given with its conserved first and last residue. A D gene is named only where the DNA matches it firmly. Size is stated for part of the rows, as once, few or many counts, or as a class when the clone is expanded.

CDR3aa: CATITSGRRDTQYF
CDR3nt: TGTGCCACCATTACTAGCGGGAGAAGAGATACGCAGTATTTT
abundance: .
j_gene: TRBJ2-3
v_gene: TRBV28
len: 14
d_gene: TRBD2

CDR3aa: CSASLGLDSDTQYF
CDR3nt: TGCAGTGCTAGTTTGGGACTAGATTCAGATACGCAGTATTTT
abundance: .
j_gene: TRBJ2-3
v_gene: TRBV20-1
len: 14
d_gene: TRBD2

CDR3aa: CASKGQGTGNQPQHF
CDR3nt: TGTGCCAGTAAAGGACAGGGGACTGGCAATCAGCCCCAGCATTTT
abundance: .
j_gene: TRBJ1-5
v_gene: TRBV19
len: 15
d_gene: TRBD1

CDR3aa: CASSERRGNTEAFF
CDR3nt: TGCGCCAGCAGTGAGAGAAGAGGGAACACTGAAGCTTTCTTT
abundance: .
j_gene: TRBJ1-1
v_gene: TRBV10-1
len: 14
d_gene: .

CDR3aa: CASHSDSYGYTF
CDR3nt: TGTGCCTCCCACTCGGACAGCTATGGCTACACCTTC
abundance: .
j_gene: TRBJ1-2
v_gene: TRBV19
len: 12
d_gene: .

CDR3aa: CASSSAKATNEKLFF
CDR3nt: TGTGCCAGCAGCTCCGCGAAAGCAACTAATGAAAAACTGTTTTTT
abundance: once
j_gene: TRBJ1-4
v_gene: TRBV7-9
len: 15
d_gene: .

CDR3aa: CASNRGDSGELFF
CDR3nt: TGTGCCAGCAACCGAGGAGATTCCGGGGAGCTGTTTTTT
abundance: few
j_gene: TRBJ2-2
v_gene: TRBV7-9
len: 13
d_gene: .

CDR3aa: CASSLNRGATYNEQFF
CDR3nt: TGTGCCAGCAGCTTGAACAGGGGGGCAACCTACAATGAGCAGTTCTTC
abundance: .
j_gene: TRBJ2-1
v_gene: TRBV5-8
len: 16
d_gene: TRBD1

CDR3aa: CASSQDRFAGNTIYF
CDR3nt: TGTGCCAGCAGCCAAGATCGGTTTGCTGGAAACACCATATATTTT
abundance: once
j_gene: TRBJ1-3
v_gene: TRBV3-1/TRBV3-2
len: 15
d_gene: .

CDR3aa: CASSPTDRVYYGYTF
CDR3nt: TGTGCCAGCAGTCCCACGGACAGGGTGTACTATGGCTACACCTTC
abundance: .
j_gene: TRBJ1-2
v_gene: TRBV27
len: 15
d_gene: TRBD1

CDR3aa: CASSRQGAVEETQYF
CDR3nt: TGCGCCAGCAGTCGGCAGGGGGCGGTTGAAGAGACCCAGTACTTC
abundance: .
j_gene: TRBJ2-5
v_gene: TRBV5-1
len: 15
d_gene: TRBD1

CDR3aa: CASSLLETQETQYF
CDR3nt: TGTGCCAGCAGCTTGTTGGAGACGCAAGAGACCCAGTACTTC
abundance: .
j_gene: TRBJ2-5
v_gene: TRBV5-4
len: 14
d_gene: .

CDR3aa: CARGPGMYGYTF
CDR3nt: TGCGCCAGGGGCCCAGGGATGTATGGCTACACCTTC
abundance: few
j_gene: TRBJ1-2
v_gene: TRBV10-1
len: 12
d_gene: .

CDR3aa: CASSVDGDGGRPLHF
CDR3nt: TGTGCCAGCAGCGTAGATGGGGACGGTGGGAGGCCCCTCCACTTT
abundance: .
j_gene: TRBJ1-6
v_gene: TRBV9
len: 15
d_gene: .

CDR3aa: CASSFLDSNTEAFF
CDR3nt: TGTGCCAGCAGCTTCCTGGACAGTAACACTGAAGCTTTCTTT
abundance: .
j_gene: TRBJ1-1
v_gene: TRBV7-8
len: 14
d_gene: .

CDR3aa: CASSLSPPSPVSGNTIYF
CDR3nt: TGTGCCAGCAGCCTCTCTCCACCCTCGCCAGTCTCTGGAAACACCATATATTTT
abundance: .
j_gene: TRBJ1-3
v_gene: TRBV11-2
len: 18
d_gene: .

CDR3aa: CASSQVGQGHGYTF
CDR3nt: TGTGCCAGCAGCCAAGTCGGACAGGGCCATGGCTACACCTTC
abundance: once
j_gene: TRBJ1-2
v_gene: TRBV3-1/TRBV3-2
len: 14
d_gene: TRBD1

CDR3aa: CASRSDRGSGKLFF
CDR3nt: TGTGCCAGCAGGTCTGACAGGGGTTCGGGAAAACTGTTTTTT
abundance: .
j_gene: TRBJ1-4
v_gene: TRBV28
len: 14
d_gene: TRBD1

CDR3aa: CAISPDRDLTEAFF
CDR3nt: TGTGCCATCAGCCCGGACAGGGATTTGACTGAAGCTTTCTTT
abundance: .
j_gene: TRBJ1-1
v_gene: TRBV10-3
len: 14
d_gene: TRBD1

CDR3aa: CAWTPGGGEAFF
CDR3nt: TGTGCCTGGACCCCGGGGGGCGGTGAAGCTTTCTTT
abundance: .
j_gene: TRBJ1-1
v_gene: TRBV30
len: 12
d_gene: .

CDR3aa: CASSWGQENTIYF
CDR3nt: TGTGCCAGCAGCTGGGGACAGGAAAACACCATATATTTT
abundance: .
j_gene: TRBJ1-3
v_gene: TRBV5-6
len: 13
d_gene: TRBD1

CDR3aa: CASSLDRGETQYF
CDR3nt: TGCGCCAGCAGCTTGGACAGGGGCGAGACCCAGTACTTC
abundance: .
j_gene: TRBJ2-5
v_gene: TRBV5-1
len: 13
d_gene: TRBD1

CDR3aa: CASSVADLPIQVLHF
CDR3nt: TGTGCCAGCAGCGTAGCGGATCTCCCCATTCAGGTCCTCCACTTT
abundance: few
j_gene: TRBJ1-6
v_gene: TRBV9
len: 15
d_gene: .

CDR3aa: CAWSLRTGAQYF
CDR3nt: TGTGCCTGGAGTCTCCGGACAGGGGCGCAGTATTTT
abundance: .
j_gene: TRBJ2-3
v_gene: TRBV30
len: 12
d_gene: TRBD1

CDR3aa: CASSGTSGPNEQFF
CDR3nt: TGTGCCAGCTCCGGGACTAGCGGACCCAATGAGCAGTTCTTC
abundance: .
j_gene: TRBJ2-1
v_gene: TRBV11-3
len: 14
d_gene: TRBD2

CDR3aa: CASSQDQGRSYGYTF
CDR3nt: TGCGCCAGCAGCCAAGATCAGGGGCGGAGCTATGGCTACACCTTC
abundance: .
j_gene: TRBJ1-2
v_gene: TRBV4-1
len: 15
d_gene: .

CDR3aa: CASRENDEKLFF
CDR3nt: TGTGCCAGCAGAGAGAACGATGAAAAACTGTTTTTT
abundance: .
j_gene: TRBJ1-4
v_gene: TRBV2
len: 12
d_gene: .

CDR3aa: CATPEDGYTF
CDR3nt: TGTGCCACCCCCGAGGATGGCTACACCTTC
abundance: .
j_gene: TRBJ1-2
v_gene: TRBV6-5
len: 10
d_gene: .

CDR3aa: CASSYTGGNSPLHF
CDR3nt: TGCGCCAGCAGCTATACAGGGGGGAATTCACCCCTCCACTTT
abundance: .
j_gene: TRBJ1-6
v_gene: TRBV5-1
len: 14
d_gene: TRBD1

CDR3aa: CASSLTGYDQPQHF
CDR3nt: TGTGCCAGCAGTCTAACAGGGTACGATCAGCCCCAGCATTTT
abundance: .
j_gene: TRBJ1-5
v_gene: TRBV27
len: 14
d_gene: .

CDR3aa: CSASEPGSGAQYF
CDR3nt: TGCAGTGCTAGTGAGCCGGGGTCTGGGGCCCAGTACTTC
abundance: .
j_gene: TRBJ2-5
v_gene: TRBV20-1
len: 13
d_gene: .

CDR3aa: CASSQVFTGRLGDHEQFF
CDR3nt: TGTGCCAGCAGCCAAGTTTTCACAGGGAGACTGGGCGATCATGAGCAGTTCTTC
abundance: .
j_gene: TRBJ2-1
v_gene: TRBV3-1/TRBV3-2
len: 18
d_gene: .

CDR3aa: CASSFGLAGEDTQYF
CDR3nt: TGCGCCAGCAGCTTCGGACTAGCGGGAGAGGATACGCAGTATTTT
abundance: few
j_gene: TRBJ2-3
v_gene: TRBV5-1
len: 15
d_gene: TRBD2